These 4 T cell receptor beta chains came from one sample sequenced in a study of cytomegalovirus exposure and HLA in healthy donors. PCR amplification relied on 60 Vbeta primers (plus 13 Jbeta primers). Some clones are missing from TCRdb's copy, which holds only in-frame ones; the method was immunoSEQ multiplex PCR. The sample lists over 90,000 clones; 60% to 75% were seen once. The sample taken for sequencing was PBMCs. The receptors were gathered from a man aged 55 to 70 in good health and CMV-seronegative.

The chain employs TRBV27 and TRBJ2-1; TRBD1 matches at 9 bases. The germline gives CDR1 MNHEY, CDR2 SMNVEV (reference sequence). V was pared by 3 bases and J by 6 bases, with 12 bases of the junction left unmatched. This CDR3 is 17 amino acids long. CDR3 coding DNA: TGTGCCAGCAGTTTCATCCTAACAGGGGGCTCAGTCAATGAGCAGTTCTTC. Amino acid sequence: CASSFILTGGSVNEQFF.

V and J are TRBV5-8 and TRBJ1-5; TRBD1 agrees at 8 bases. CDR1 SGHTS and CDR2 YDEGEE come from the germline V gene. This CDR3 comprises 16 residues. Trimming removed 0 bases from V and 3 bases from J; junction bases left unmatched: 5. The CDR3 region has the DNA TGTGCCAGCAGCTTGGAGACAGGGGCATCCAATCAGCCCCAGCATTTT. Translating it yields CASSLETGASNQPQHF.

This chain links TRBV5-6 with TRBJ1-6; D uncertain. Trimming took 6 bases from V and 2 from J, leaving 9 bases between them. The CDR3 spans 14 residues. The germline gives CDR1 SGHDT, CDR2 YYEEEE. The CDR3 spells CASTPGAYNSPLHF. The CDR3 region has the DNA TGTGCCAGCACCCCCGGGGCCTATAATTCACCCCTCCACTTT.

This chain connects TRBV5-1 to TRBJ1-2; D possibly corresponds to TRBD1 (5 bases). The germline V gene has CDR1 SGHRS and CDR2 YFSETQ. This CDR3 is 16 amino acids long. V gave up 4 bases and J gave up 2 bases, with 18 bases separating them. Written as DNA, the CDR3 is TGCGCCAGCAGCCCGGAGGGGCAGGGCTCGAACTATGGCTACACCTTC. This encodes CASSPEGQGSNYGYTF.